This T cell receptor (beta chain) was identified in a study of blood T cell repertoires in COVID-19. TCRdb's table, derived via immunoSEQ multiplex PCR, lists solely in-frame clones and lacks some. Seen here are 55,000 to 65,000 clones, about 90% observed once, and the top ten hold roughly 5%. The TCR sequence derives from a man older than 75 in a cohort sampled during active COVID-19. Sequenced: peripheral blood.

The chain's CDR3 is CASSWGGLAGGPGTDTQYF. The CDR3 DNA is TGTGCCAGCAGCTGGGGAGGACTAGCGGGGGGGCCGGGCACAGATACGCAGTATTTT. This chain connects TRBV5-4 to TRBJ2-3, with 15 bases fitting TRBD2. The ends lost 3 bases at V and 1 base at J; junction bases unmatched: 9. This CDR3 has 19 amino acids. CDR1 is SGHNT, CDR2 YYREEE, per germline (reference sequence).